This T cell receptor beta chain was recorded in a study of technical replicates of blood from a handful of donors. Method: immunoSEQ multiplex PCR; TCRdb's copy keeps in-frame clones and lacks some. The sample records roughly 100,000 clones, 96% being singletons. CDR1 is WNHNN, CDR2 SYGVQD, per germline (reference sequence). The CDR3 runs 12 residues. The V and J ends lost 10 bases and 5 bases respectively, with 14 bases between them. The V call is TRBV10-1, the J call TRBJ2-5; a possible D gene is TRBD2 (6 bases). Sequencing was performed on T cells isolated from PBMCs. The clonotype originates from a human donor in good health. The CDR3 nucleotides are TGCGCCACCCTGTCCGCGGGGGAGACCCAGTACTTC. Translating gives CATLSAGETQYF.